Listed below are T cell receptor beta chains from one sample, sequenced in a study of blood T cell repertoires in COVID-19. Sequenced by immunoSEQ multiplex PCR; TCRdb stores in-frame clones only, minus some. The sample has about 130,000 clones; approximately 88% are singletons. Sequencing was performed on peripheral blood. Receptors originate from a man in his fifties with acute or convalescent COVID-19. Both conserved end residues are part of each CDR3. A D gene is named only where the DNA matches it firmly. Rows may omit the clone size; those that give it use once, few, many or a size class.

>NA|TRBJ1-2|TRBV7-8|NA
TGTGCCAGCAGCTTAGAGGGTACAGCGTGGGGGGGGCATGGCTACACCTTC
CASSLEGTAWGGHGYTF
>NA|TRBJ1-1|TRBV27|TRBD1
TGTGCCAGCAGTTTATTCAGGGGGACTGAAGCTTTCTTT
CASSLFRGTEAFF
>NA|TRBJ1-1|TRBV5-4|NA
TGTGCCAGCAGCTTGCCCGAGGGTCGGGGCACTGAAGCTTTCTTT
CASSLPEGRGTEAFF
>NA|TRBJ2-2|TRBV25-1|TRBD2
TGTGCCAGCAGTGAAACTAGCGGGGGAATGAGGGTCATCGGGGAGCTGTTTTTT
CASSETSGGMRVIGELFF
>NA|TRBJ1-2|TRBV4-1|TRBD1
TGCGCCAGCAGCCTAGAGACAGGGGCCCCGCTCTATGGCTACACCTTC
CASSLETGAPLYGYTF
>NA|TRBJ1-1|TRBV7-3|NA
TGTGCCAGCAGCTTAATGGGGGGAGGGCCCTTACAGAACACTGAAGCTTTCTTT
CASSLMGGGPLQNTEAFF
>NA|TRBJ2-7|TRBV29-1|TRBD1
TGCAGCGTACAGGGGTTGTCCTACGAGCAGTACTTC
CSVQGLSYEQYF
>NA|TRBJ1-4|TRBV6-5|TRBD1
TGTGCCAGCAGTTCGGGACAGGGTGCAACTAATGAAAAACTGTTTTTT
CASSSGQGATNEKLFF
>NA|TRBJ2-3|TRBV28|NA
TGTGCCAGCAGTATTCAGGGAAGCACAGATACGCAGTATTTT
CASSIQGSTDTQYF
>once|TRBJ2-1|TRBV5-1|TRBD2
TGCGCCAGCAGCTTGGCCCCGGGTCTAGCGGGGGCTTTCGGGTCCTACAATGAGCAGTTCTTC
CASSLAPGLAGAFGSYNEQFF
>NA|TRBJ2-7|TRBV5-5|TRBD1
TGTGCCAGCAGCTTCGAGGTGACAGGGGGTTACGAGCAGTACTTC
CASSFEVTGGYEQYF
>NA|TRBJ2-7|TRBV3-1/TRBV3-2|TRBD1
TGTGCCAGCAGCCACTACGGACAGGGGTCTGGCGAGCAGTACTTC
CASSHYGQGSGEQYF
>NA|TRBJ1-1|TRBV18|NA
TGTGCCAGCTCACCAGAGCTGGTTACTGAAGCTTTCTTT
CASSPELVTEAFF
>NA|TRBJ2-3|TRBV3-1/TRBV3-2|TRBD1
TGTGCCAGCAGCCAAGGGCCGGGACAGAGCCCCGATAGCGGCACAGATACGCAGTATTTT
CASSQGPGQSPDSGTDTQYF
>NA|TRBJ2-6|TRBV19|NA
TGTGCCAGTAGTAAGGGTCCCGGAGGGTCTGGGGCCAACGTCCTGACTTTC
CASSKGPGGSGANVLTF
>NA|TRBJ2-4|TRBV5-1|NA
TGCGCCAGCAGCTTGGATTTGGGGAGGTGGAACAAAAACATTCAGTACTTC
CASSLDLGRWNKNIQYF
>NA|TRBJ1-4|TRBV10-3|TRBD1
TGTGCCATCAGTGGGTCGGAAAACAGGGGCAATGAAAAACTGTTTTTT
CAISGSENRGNEKLFF
>NA|TRBJ1-2|TRBV15|NA
TGTGCCACCAGCCTCCAGGGGTCCTATGGCTACACCTTC
CATSLQGSYGYTF
>NA|TRBJ1-1|TRBV19|NA
TGTGCCAGTATAAGGCCGGCCGGGGTTTATTTAGAAGCTTTCTTT
CASIRPAGVYLEAFF
>NA|TRBJ1-1|TRBV6-6|NA
TGTGCCAGCATCCTGAGGTGGTCTAACACTGAAGCTTTCTTT
CASILRWSNTEAFF
>NA|TRBJ1-4|TRBV10-1|NA
TGCGCCAGCAGTGGGGCCGGGACTGGTGAAAAACTGTTTTTT
CASSGAGTGEKLFF
>NA|TRBJ1-1|TRBV6-6|TRBD1
TGTGCCAGCAGTCCCGCGGGACAGGAGCCCCTCAACACTGAAGCTTTCTTT
CASSPAGQEPLNTEAFF
>NA|TRBJ1-5|TRBV6-6|NA
TGTGCCAGCAGTTACTCCGGGACTCGTCAGCCCCAGCATTTT
CASSYSGTRQPQHF
>NA|TRBJ1-6|TRBV28|NA
TGTGCCAGCAGTTTATACAGGTCTAACTATAATTCACCCCTCCACTTT
CASSLYRSNYNSPLHF
>NA|TRBJ1-1|TRBV19|NA
TGTGCCAGTAGTTTCGGGTTGAACACTGAAGCTTTCTTT
CASSFGLNTEAFF
>NA|TRBJ2-7|TRBV7-9|TRBD2
TGTGCCAGCAGCTTATCTGCGGGGGGGCATGGGGAGCAGTACTTC
CASSLSAGGHGEQYF
>once|TRBJ1-2|TRBV7-9|NA
TGTGCCAGCAGCCTCGGGGGGTCGAACAGCTACACCTTC
CASSLGGSNSYTF
>NA|TRBJ1-2|TRBV2|NA
TGTGCCAGCAGCAGACAGGTCTATGGCTACACCTTC
CASSRQVYGYTF
>NA|TRBJ2-1|TRBV3-1/TRBV3-2|NA
TGTGCCAGCAGCCGAGGGGGAGGGCTCTACAATGAGCAGTTCTTC
CASSRGGGLYNEQFF
>NA|TRBJ2-6|TRBV28|TRBD2
TGTGCCAGCAGTTTACGGCGGGAGACTCCCGGGGCCAACGTCCTGACTTTC
CASSLRRETPGANVLTF
>NA|TRBJ2-1|TRBV7-2|NA
TGTGCCAGCAGCTTAAGGGGAGGCTCCTACAATGAGCAGTTCTTC
CASSLRGGSYNEQFF
>NA|TRBJ2-6|TRBV10-3|NA
TGTGCCATCAGTGATCCCCAGGGCAGGGTGGCGGGGGCCAACGTCCTGACTTTC
CAISDPQGRVAGANVLTF
>once|TRBJ1-1|TRBV7-9|TRBD1
TGTGCCAGCAGCTTAGGATTAACAGGGGTTTCGAACACTGAAGCTTTCTTT
CASSLGLTGVSNTEAFF
>NA|TRBJ1-2|TRBV18|TRBD1
TGTGCCAGCTCACACCGTGAGGGGGACAGCGCCTATGGCTACACCTTC
CASSHREGDSAYGYTF
>NA|TRBJ1-4|TRBV28|NA
TGTGCCAGCAACTCCGAGGGGAGGCGTGAAAAACTGTTTTTT
CASNSEGRREKLFF
>NA|TRBJ2-1|TRBV7-9|TRBD2
TGTGCCAGCAGCCCGCGACTAGCGGGGGGCTACAATGAGCAGTTCTTC
CASSPRLAGGYNEQFF
>few|TRBJ1-2|TRBV2|TRBD1
TGTGCCAGCAGGCAACAGGGGTTTGGGGTCTATGGCTACACCTTC
CASRQQGFGVYGYTF
>few|TRBJ1-5|TRBV6-1|TRBD1
TGTGCCAGCAGTGAGAACAGGGGGAGGAATCAGCCCCAGCATTTT
CASSENRGRNQPQHF
>NA|TRBJ2-3|TRBV7-9|NA
TGTGCCAGCAGCTTTCTCGACTTGCTCGGCACAGATACGCAGTATTTT
CASSFLDLLGTDTQYF
>NA|TRBJ2-2|TRBV19|TRBD1
TGTGCCAGTAGTTCTTTTGGACAGGACGCGAACACCGGGGAGCTGTTTTTT
CASSSFGQDANTGELFF
>NA|TRBJ1-2|TRBV6-6|NA
TGTGCCAGCAGCTTGATCCTAACTGACAAGAACTATGGCTACACCTTC
CASSLILTDKNYGYTF
>NA|TRBJ1-5|TRBV19|NA
TGTGCCAGTAGCCCAGGTTATAGCAATCAGCCCCAGCATTTT
CASSPGYSNQPQHF
>NA|TRBJ1-2|TRBV6-5|NA
TGTGCCAGCACCCGACGCGGGGACCTCTATGGCTACACCTTC
CASTRRGDLYGYTF
>NA|TRBJ2-7|TRBV27|TRBD1
TGTGCCAGCCGCCGGGACAGAGACTACGCCTACGAGCAGTACTTC
CASRRDRDYAYEQYF
>NA|TRBJ1-1|TRBV2|TRBD1
TGTGCCAGCAGCGTTAATACCGGGACAGGAGACACTGAAGCTTTCTTT
CASSVNTGTGDTEAFF
>once|TRBJ2-1|TRBV4-1|NA
TGCGCCAGCAGCGGGGGCCAGAATGAGCAGTTCTTC
CASSGGQNEQFF
>NA|TRBJ2-3|TRBV10-1|NA
TGCGCCAGCAGTGAAAGGGGAGGTACAGATACGCAGTATTTT
CASSERGGTDTQYF
>NA|TRBJ2-3|TRBV5-1|TRBD2
TGCGCCAGCAGCCCTTGGGTTCAGCGGGGGGTAAGCACAGATACGCAGTATTTT
CASSPWVQRGVSTDTQYF
>NA|TRBJ1-3|TRBV19|NA
TGTGCCAGTAGGGGGGCCTTCTCTGGAAACACCATATATTTT
CASRGAFSGNTIYF
>NA|TRBJ1-2|TRBV6-5|NA
TGTGCCAGCAGTTACTCCCTTGGGGAGGCGGGTATGGGCTACACCTTC
CASSYSLGEAGMGYTF
>NA|TRBJ2-1|TRBV30|TRBD1
TGTGCCTGGAGCCCATATCGGACAGGGGATGAGCAGTTCTTC
CAWSPYRTGDEQFF
>NA|TRBJ1-2|TRBV5-4|NA
TGTGCCAGCAGCATACCCGGAGGAGGAAGACTCTATGGCTACACCTTC
CASSIPGGGRLYGYTF
>NA|TRBJ1-3|TRBV4-1|NA
TGCGCCAGCAGCCAACCCTGGGGAGATATTGGAAACACCATATATTTT
CASSQPWGDIGNTIYF
>NA|TRBJ2-7|TRBV27|NA
TGTGCCAGCAGTTTGGGGACCGGGACATCCACTCGGGAGTACTTC
CASSLGTGTSTREYF
>NA|TRBJ2-3|TRBV19|TRBD1
TGTGCCAGTACTAATCCGGGACAGGAGAATACGCAGTATTTT
CASTNPGQENTQYF
>NA|TRBJ2-3|TRBV2|TRBD2
TGTGCCAGCAGTGAGAGGACTAGTGGCACAGATACGCAGTATTTT
CASSERTSGTDTQYF
>NA|TRBJ2-5|TRBV7-7|TRBD2
TGTGCTAGCAGCTTAGGCCCTAGCGGGAGGTTAAGGGAGACCCAGTACTTC
CASSLGPSGRLRETQYF
>NA|TRBJ2-1|TRBV2|NA
TGTGCCAGCAGTGTACAGGGCTACAATGAGCAGTTCTTC
CASSVQGYNEQFF
>NA|TRBJ1-4|TRBV3-1/TRBV3-2|NA
TGTGCCAGCAGCCAAGGTGCGAGGGAAAAACTGTTTTTT
CASSQGAREKLFF
>once|TRBJ1-4|TRBV28|NA
TGTGCCAGCAGTTTATACACCCCCGAGGGGCGGGGGAGAAGTTCAAAACTGTTTTTT
CASSLYTPEGRGRSSKLFF